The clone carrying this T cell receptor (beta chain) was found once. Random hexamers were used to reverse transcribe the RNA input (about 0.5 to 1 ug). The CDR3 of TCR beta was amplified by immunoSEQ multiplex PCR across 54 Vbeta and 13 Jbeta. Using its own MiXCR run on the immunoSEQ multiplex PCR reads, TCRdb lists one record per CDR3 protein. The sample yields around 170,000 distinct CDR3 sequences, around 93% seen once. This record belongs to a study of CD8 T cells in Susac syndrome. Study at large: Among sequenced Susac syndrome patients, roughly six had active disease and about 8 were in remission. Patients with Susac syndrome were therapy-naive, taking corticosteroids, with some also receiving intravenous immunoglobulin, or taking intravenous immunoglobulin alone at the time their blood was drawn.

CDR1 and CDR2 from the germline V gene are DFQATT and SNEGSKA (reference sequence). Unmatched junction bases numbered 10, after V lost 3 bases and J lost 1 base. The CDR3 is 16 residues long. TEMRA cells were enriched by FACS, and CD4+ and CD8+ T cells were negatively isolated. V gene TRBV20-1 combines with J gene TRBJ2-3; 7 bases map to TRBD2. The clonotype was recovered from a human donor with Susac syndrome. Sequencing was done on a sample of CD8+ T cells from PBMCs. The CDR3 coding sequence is TGCAGTGCTAGTCAAGAGATTGCGGGGGGCACAGATACGCAGTATTTT. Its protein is CSASQEIAGGTDTQYF.